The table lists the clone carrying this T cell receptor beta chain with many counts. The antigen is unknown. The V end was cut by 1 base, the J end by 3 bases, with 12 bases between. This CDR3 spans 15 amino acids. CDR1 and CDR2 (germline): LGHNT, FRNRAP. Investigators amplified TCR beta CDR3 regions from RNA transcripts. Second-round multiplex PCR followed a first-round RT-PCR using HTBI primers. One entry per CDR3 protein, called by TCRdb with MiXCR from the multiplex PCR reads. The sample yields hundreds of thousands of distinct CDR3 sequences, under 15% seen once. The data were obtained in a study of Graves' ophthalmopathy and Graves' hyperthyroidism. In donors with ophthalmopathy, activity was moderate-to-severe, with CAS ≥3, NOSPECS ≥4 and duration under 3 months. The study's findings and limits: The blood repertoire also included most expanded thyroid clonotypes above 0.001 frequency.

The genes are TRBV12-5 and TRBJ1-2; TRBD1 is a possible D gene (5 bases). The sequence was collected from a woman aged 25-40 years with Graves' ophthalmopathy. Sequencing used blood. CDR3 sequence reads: CASGLGQGGDYGYTF. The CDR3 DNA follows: TGTGCTAGTGGTTTGGGGCAGGGAGGGGACTATGGCTACACCTTC.